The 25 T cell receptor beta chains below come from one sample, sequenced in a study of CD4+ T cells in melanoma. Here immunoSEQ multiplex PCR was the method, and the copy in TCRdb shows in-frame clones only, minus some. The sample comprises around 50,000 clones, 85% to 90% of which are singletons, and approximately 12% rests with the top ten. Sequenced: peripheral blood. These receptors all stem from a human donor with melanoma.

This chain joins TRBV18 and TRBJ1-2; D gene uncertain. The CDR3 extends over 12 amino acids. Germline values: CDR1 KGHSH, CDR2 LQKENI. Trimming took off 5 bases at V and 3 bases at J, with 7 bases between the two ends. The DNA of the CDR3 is TGTGCCAGCTCATTCCGTGACTATGGCTACACCTTC. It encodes CASSFRDYGYTF.

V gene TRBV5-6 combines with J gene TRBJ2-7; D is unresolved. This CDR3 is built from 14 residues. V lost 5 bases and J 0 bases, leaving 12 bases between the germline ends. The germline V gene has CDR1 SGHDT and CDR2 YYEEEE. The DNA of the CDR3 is TGTGCCAGCAGTCCTGACGTCTCCTCCTACGAGCAGTACTTC. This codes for CASSPDVSSYEQYF.

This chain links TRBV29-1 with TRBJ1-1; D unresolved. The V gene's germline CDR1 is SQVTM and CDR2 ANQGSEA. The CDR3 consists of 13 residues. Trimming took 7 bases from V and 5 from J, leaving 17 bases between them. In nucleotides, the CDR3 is TGCAGCGCTTTAGGTTTATCGGGTACTGAAGCTTTCTTT. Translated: CSALGLSGTEAFF.

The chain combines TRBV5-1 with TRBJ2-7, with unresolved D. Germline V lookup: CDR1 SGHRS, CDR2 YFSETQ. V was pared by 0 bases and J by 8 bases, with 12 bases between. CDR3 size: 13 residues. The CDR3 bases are TGCGCCAGCAGCTTGGTATCCCGAGGCCAGCAGTACTTC. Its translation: CASSLVSRGQQYF.

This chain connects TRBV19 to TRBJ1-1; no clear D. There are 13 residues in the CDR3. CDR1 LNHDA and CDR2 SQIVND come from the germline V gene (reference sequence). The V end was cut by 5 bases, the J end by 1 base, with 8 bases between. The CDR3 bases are TGTGCCAGTAGTTTGGCAGCGAACACTGAAGCTTTCTTT. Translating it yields CASSLAANTEAFF.

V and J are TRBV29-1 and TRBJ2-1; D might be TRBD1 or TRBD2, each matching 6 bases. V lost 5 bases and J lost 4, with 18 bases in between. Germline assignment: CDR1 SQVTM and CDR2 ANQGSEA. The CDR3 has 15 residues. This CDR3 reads CSVPPQGRKYNEQFF. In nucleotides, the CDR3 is TGCAGCGTTCCACCTCAGGGGAGGAAGTACAATGAGCAGTTCTTC.

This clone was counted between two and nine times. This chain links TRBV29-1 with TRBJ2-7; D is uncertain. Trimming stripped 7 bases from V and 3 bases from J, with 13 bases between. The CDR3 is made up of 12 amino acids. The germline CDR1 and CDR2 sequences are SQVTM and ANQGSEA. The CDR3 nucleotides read TGCAGCGCCGTACGCGACGGCTACGAGCAGTACTTC. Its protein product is CSAVRDGYEQYF.

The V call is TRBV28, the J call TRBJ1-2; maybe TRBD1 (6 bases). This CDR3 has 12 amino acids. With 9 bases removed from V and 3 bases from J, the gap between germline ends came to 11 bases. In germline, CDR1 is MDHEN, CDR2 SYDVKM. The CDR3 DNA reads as TGTGCCAGTCGAAGGGGGTACTATGGCTACACCTTC. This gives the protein CASRRGYYGYTF.

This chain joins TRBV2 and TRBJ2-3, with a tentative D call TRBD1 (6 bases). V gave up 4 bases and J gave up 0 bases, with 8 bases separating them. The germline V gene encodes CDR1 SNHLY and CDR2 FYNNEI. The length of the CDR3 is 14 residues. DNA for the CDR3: TGTGCCAGCAGTGCAAGGGGGAGCACAGATACGCAGTATTTT. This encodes CASSARGSTDTQYF. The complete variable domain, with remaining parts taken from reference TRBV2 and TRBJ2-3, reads EPEVTQTPSHQVTQMGQEVILRCVPISNHLYFYWYRQILGQKVEFLVSFYNNEISEKSEIFDDQFSVERPDGSNFTLKIRSTKLEDSAMYFCASSARGSTDTQYFGPGTRLTVL.

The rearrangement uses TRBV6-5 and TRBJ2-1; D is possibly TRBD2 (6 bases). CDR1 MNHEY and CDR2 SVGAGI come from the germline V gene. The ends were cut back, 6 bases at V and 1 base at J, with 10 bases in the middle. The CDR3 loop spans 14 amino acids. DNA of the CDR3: TGTGCCAGCAGGTCTCGGGGGTCCTACAATGAGCAGTTCTTC. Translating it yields CASRSRGSYNEQFF.

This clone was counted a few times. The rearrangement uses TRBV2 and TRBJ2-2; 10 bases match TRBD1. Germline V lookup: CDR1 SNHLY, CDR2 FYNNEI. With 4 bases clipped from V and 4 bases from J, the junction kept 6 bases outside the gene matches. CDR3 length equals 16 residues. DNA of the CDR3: TGTGCCAGCAGTGGACAGGGGGCGGTCATCACCGGGGAGCTGTTTTTT. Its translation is CASSGQGAVITGELFF.

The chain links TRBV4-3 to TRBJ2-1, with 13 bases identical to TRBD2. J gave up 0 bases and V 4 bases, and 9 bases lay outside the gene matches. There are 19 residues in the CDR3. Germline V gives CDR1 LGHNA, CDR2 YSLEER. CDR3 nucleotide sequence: TGCGCCAGCAGCCTCCAGCTAGGACTAGCGGGGGACTCCTACAATGAGCAGTTCTTC. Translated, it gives CASSLQLGLAGDSYNEQFF.

CDR3 loop: CASREDRAEQFF. CDR3 DNA sequence: TGTGCCAGCAGGGAGGACAGGGCTGAGCAGTTCTTC. This chain connects TRBV6-1 to TRBJ2-1, with 8 bases lining up with TRBD1. V gave up 6 bases and J gave up 9 bases; unmatched junction bases: 4. The CDR3 runs 12 residues. Germline CDR1 MNHNS, CDR2 SASEGT.

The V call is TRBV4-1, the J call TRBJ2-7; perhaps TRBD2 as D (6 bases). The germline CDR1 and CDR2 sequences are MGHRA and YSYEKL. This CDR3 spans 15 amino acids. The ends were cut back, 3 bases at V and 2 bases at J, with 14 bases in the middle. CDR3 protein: CASSHPEGGTYEQYF. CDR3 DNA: TGCGCCAGCAGCCACCCGGAGGGAGGAACCTACGAGCAGTACTTC.

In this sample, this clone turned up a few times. DNA of the CDR3: TGTGCCAGCAGCCCGGACAGACCGGGAAACACCATATATTTT. Protein sequence: CASSPDRPGNTIYF. V gene TRBV11-2 combines with J gene TRBJ1-3; a possible D gene is TRBD1 (6 bases). Trimming took off 5 bases at V and 4 bases at J, with 12 bases between the two ends. The CDR3 is 14 amino acids. Germline V gene data show CDR1 as SGHAT and CDR2 as FQNNGV.

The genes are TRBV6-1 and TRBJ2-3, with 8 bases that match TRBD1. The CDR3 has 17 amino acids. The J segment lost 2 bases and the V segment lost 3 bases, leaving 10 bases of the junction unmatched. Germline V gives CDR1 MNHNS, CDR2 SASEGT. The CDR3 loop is CASSDRSGGVNTDTQYF. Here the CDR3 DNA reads TGTGCCAGCAGTGATAGGTCAGGGGGCGTAAACACAGATACGCAGTATTTT.

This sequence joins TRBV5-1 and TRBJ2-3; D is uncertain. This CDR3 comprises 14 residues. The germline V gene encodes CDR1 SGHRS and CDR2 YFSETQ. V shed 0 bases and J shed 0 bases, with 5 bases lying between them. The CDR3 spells CASSLATSTDTQYF. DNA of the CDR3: TGCGCCAGCAGCTTGGCCACGAGCACAGATACGCAGTATTTT.

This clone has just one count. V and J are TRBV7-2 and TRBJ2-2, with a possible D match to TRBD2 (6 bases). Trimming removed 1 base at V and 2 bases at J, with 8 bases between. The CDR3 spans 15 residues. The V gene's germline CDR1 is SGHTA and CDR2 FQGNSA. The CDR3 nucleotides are TGTGCCAGCAGCTTAGTCGGGGGAAACACCGGGGAGCTGTTTTTT. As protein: CASSLVGGNTGELFF.

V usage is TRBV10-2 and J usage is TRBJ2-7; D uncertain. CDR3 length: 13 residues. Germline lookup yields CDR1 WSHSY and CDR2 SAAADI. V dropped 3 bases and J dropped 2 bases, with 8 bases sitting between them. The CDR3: CASSDSNAYEQYF. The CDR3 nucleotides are TGCGCCAGCAGTGATAGTAACGCCTACGAGCAGTACTTC.

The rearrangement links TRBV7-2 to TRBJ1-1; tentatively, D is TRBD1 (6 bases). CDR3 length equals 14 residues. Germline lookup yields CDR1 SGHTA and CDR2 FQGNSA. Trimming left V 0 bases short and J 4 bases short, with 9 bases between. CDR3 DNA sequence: TGTGCCAGCAGCTTAGCGGGGGGCCCCACTGAAGCTTTCTTT. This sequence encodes CASSLAGGPTEAFF.

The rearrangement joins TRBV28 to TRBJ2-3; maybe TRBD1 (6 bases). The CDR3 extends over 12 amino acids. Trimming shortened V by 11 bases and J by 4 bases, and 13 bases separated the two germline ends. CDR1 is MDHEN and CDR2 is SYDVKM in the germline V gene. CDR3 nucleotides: TGTGCCGCTAGAGGGGGAGCAGATACGCAGTATTTT. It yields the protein CAARGGADTQYF. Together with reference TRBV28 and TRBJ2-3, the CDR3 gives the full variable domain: DVKVTQSSRYLVKRTGEKVFLECVQDMDHENMFWYRQDPGLGLRLIYFSYDVKMKEKGDIPEGYSVSREKKERFSLILESASTNQTSMYLCAARGGADTQYFGPGTRLTVL.

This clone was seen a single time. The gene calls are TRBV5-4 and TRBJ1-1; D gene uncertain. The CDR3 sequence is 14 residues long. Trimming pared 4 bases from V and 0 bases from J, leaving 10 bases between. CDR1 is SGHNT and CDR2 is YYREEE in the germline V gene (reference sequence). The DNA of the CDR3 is TGTGCCAGCAGCCGACATATCATGAACACTGAAGCTTTCTTT. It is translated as CASSRHIMNTEAFF.

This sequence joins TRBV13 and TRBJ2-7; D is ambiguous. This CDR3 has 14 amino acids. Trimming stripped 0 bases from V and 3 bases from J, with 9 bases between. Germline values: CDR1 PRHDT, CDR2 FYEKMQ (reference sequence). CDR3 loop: CASSLGLGVYEQYF. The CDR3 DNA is TGTGCCAGCAGCTTAGGGCTGGGCGTCTACGAGCAGTACTTC.

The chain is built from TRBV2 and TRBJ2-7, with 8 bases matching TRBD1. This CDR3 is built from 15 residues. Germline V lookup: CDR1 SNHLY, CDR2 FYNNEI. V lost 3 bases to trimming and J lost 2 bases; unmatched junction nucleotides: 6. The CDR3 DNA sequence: TGTGCCAGCAGTGAGGAGACAGGGGTCCCCTACGAGCAGTACTTC. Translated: CASSEETGVPYEQYF.

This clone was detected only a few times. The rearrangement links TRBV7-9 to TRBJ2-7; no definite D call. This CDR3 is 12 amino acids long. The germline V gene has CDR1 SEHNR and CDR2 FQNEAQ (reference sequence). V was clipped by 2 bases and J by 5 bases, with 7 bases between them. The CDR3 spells CASSLNFHEQYF. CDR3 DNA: TGTGCCAGCAGCTTAAATTTCCACGAGCAGTACTTC.